This T cell receptor beta chain was sequenced in a study of CD8 T cells in ankylosing spondylitis. General observations from the study: Significant enrichment of disease-linked clones was reported in matched ankylosing spondylitis synovial fluid. As for the disease-linked clones, they showed a CD8+ phenotype and occurred at relatively low frequencies in peripheral blood.

Quantitative 5'-RACE with molecular barcodes generated TCR beta libraries. TCRdb used MiXCR to reprocess the 5' RACE reads, holding one entry per CDR3 protein. The data contain 80,000 to 90,000 distinct CDR3 sequences, more than 25% of them singletons. CDR3 size: 15 residues. CDR1 and CDR2 from the germline V gene are SGHRS and YFSETQ. V lost 1 base, J lost 3 bases, and 11 bases lay in between. This clonotype was counted a few times. As yet, its antigen is unknown. The chain employs TRBV5-1 and TRBJ2-1; D is unclear. Sequencing was carried out using blood, either unsorted or a sorted T cell fraction (not recorded which). The TCR originated in a male donor with ankylosing spondylitis or in good health (not recorded which). The CDR3 coding sequence is TGCGCCAGCAGCTTGAGCCGTCCCGGCTACAATGAGCAGTTCTTC. Its translation is CASSLSRPGYNEQFF.